This paragraph covers one TCR beta chain sequence. The sample originates from a study of control samples from healthy donors and cancer patients. Per the germline V gene, CDR1 is MNHEY and CDR2 is SVGAGI. Trimming shortened V by 6 bases and J by 4 bases, and 10 bases separated the two germline ends. The CDR3 is made up of 13 amino acids. TCRdb's table, derived via immunoSEQ multiplex PCR, lists solely in-frame clones and lacks some. Found here are about 110,000 clones, approximately 87% of them singletons; the top ten hold 3.7%. The sequenced sample consisted of PBMCs. This sequence joins TRBV6-5 and TRBJ1-5; D uncertain. The sequence was collected from a woman aged 55-69 years with lung cancer. The CDR3, as DNA: TGTGCCAGCAGGGAGGGAGGGAATCAGCCCCAGCATTTT. This sequence encodes CASREGGNQPQHF.